This T cell receptor beta chain is from a study of T cells after yellow fever vaccination. Study as a whole: For low cell numbers, libraries were made with SMART-Seq v4 Ultra Low Input.

CDR1 is SEHNR and CDR2 is FQNEAQ in the germline V gene (reference sequence). The V end was cut by 7 bases, the J end by 3 bases, with 12 bases between. The CDR3 is made up of 13 amino acids. General observations from the study: Among all clonotypes, a small share was observed in both CD4 and CD8 compartments.

There are many counts of this clonotype. Using its own MiXCR run on the 5' RACE reads, TCRdb lists one record per CDR3 protein. Of some 52,000 distinct CDR3 sequences listed, about 6.3% were seen once; the top ten hold about 24%. The chain is built from TRBV7-9 and TRBJ2-5; D may be TRBD1 or TRBD2 (5 bases each). The TCR comes from a man younger than 30 who received the YFV17D yellow fever vaccine. The sample was CD8+ T cells not binding an NS4B(214-222) dextramer, sorted from PBMCs, taken 45 days after the first yellow fever vaccination. Written as DNA, the CDR3 is TGTGCCAGCACAGGAGTGGGGGAAGAGACCCAGTACTTC. This encodes CASTGVGEETQYF.